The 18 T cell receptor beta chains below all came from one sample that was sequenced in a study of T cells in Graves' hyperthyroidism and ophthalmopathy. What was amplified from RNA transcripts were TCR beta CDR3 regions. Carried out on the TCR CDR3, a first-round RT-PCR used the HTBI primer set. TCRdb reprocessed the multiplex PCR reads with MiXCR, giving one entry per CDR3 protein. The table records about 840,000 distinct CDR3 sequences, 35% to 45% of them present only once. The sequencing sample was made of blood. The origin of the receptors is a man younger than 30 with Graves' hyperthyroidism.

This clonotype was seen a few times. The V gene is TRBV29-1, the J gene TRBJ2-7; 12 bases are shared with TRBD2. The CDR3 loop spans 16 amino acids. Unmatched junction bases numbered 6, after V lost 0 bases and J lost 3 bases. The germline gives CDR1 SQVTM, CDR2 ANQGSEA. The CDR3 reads CSVEDPGLAGDYEQYF. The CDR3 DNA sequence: TGCAGCGTTGAAGACCCGGGACTAGCGGGTGACTACGAGCAGTACTTC.

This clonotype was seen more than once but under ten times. The CDR3 DNA sequence: TGTGCCAGCAGCATCCAGGCGGGCCCGGGAGCTGGGGCCAACGTCCTGACTTTC. Amino acids: CASSIQAGPGAGANVLTF. V gene TRBV7-2 combines with J gene TRBJ2-6; TRBD2 might be the D (6 bases). V was clipped by 5 bases and J by 2 bases, with 19 bases between them. The length of the CDR3 is 18 residues. Germline CDR1 is SGHTA and CDR2 is FQGNSA.

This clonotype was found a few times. The CDR3 loop is CASTWGTSASGANVLTF. In DNA, the CDR3 is TGTGCCAGCACCTGGGGGACTAGCGCCTCTGGGGCCAACGTCCTGACTTTC. The gene calls are TRBV25-1 and TRBJ2-6, with 10 bases aligning to TRBD2. This CDR3 is built from 17 residues. Per the germline V gene, CDR1 is MGHDK and CDR2 is SYGVNS. V lost 7 bases, J lost 0 bases, and 6 bases stayed unmatched. Using reference TRBV25-1 and TRBJ2-6 for the parts outside the CDR3, the full variable domain is EADIYQTPRYLVIGTGKKITLECSQTMGHDKMYWYQQDPGMELHLIHYSYGVNSTEKGDLSSESTVSRIRTEHFPLTLESARPSHTSQYLCASTWGTSASGANVLTFGAGSRLTVL.

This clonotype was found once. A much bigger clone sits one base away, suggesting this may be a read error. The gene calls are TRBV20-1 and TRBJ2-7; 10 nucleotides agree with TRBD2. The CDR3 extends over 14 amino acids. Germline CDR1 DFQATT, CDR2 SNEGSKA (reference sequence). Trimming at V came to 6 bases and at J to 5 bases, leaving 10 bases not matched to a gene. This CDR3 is CSARGPSGGHEQYF. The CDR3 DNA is TGCAGTGCAAGGGGGCCTAGCGGGGGTCACGAGCAGTACTTC.

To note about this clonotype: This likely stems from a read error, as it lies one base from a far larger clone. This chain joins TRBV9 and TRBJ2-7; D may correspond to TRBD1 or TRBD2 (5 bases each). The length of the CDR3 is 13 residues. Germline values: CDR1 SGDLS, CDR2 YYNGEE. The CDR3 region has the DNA TGTGCCGGCAGCCTCGGGGCGGTTGACGAGCAGTACTTC. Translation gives CAGSLGAVDEQYF.

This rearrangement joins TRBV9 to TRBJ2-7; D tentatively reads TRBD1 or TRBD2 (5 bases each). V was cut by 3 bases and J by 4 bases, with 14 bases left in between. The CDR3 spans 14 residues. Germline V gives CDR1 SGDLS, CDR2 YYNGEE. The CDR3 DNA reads TGTGCCAGCAGCGGGGGGACGAGACTTTACGAGCAGTACTTC. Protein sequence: CASSGGTRLYEQYF.

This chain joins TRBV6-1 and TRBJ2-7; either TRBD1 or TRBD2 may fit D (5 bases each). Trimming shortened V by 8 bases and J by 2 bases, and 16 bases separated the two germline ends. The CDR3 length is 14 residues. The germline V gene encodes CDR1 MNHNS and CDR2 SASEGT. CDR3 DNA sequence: TGTGCCAGCTCACCACCGAGGGGCACCTACGAGCAGTACTTC. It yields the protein CASSPPRGTYEQYF.

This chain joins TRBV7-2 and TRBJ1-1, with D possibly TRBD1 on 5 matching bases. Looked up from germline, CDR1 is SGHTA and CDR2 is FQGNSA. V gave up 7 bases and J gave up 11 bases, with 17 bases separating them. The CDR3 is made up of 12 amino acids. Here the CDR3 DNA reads TGTGCCAGCACCCCCCCCGGGGGTCGGGCTTTCTTT. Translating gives CASTPPGGRAFF.

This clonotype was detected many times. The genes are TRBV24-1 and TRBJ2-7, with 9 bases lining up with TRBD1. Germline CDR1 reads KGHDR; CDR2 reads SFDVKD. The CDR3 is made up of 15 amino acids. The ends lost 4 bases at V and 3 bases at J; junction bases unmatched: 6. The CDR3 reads CATSEPGQGGYEQYF. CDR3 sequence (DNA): TGTGCCACCAGTGAACCGGGACAGGGTGGCTACGAGCAGTACTTC.

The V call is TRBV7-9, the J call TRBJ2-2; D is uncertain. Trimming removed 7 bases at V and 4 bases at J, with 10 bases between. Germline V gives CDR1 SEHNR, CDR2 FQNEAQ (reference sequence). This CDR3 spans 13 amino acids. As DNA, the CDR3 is TGTGCCAGCACTCGCACGGGCACCGGGGAGCTGTTTTTT. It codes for CASTRTGTGELFF.

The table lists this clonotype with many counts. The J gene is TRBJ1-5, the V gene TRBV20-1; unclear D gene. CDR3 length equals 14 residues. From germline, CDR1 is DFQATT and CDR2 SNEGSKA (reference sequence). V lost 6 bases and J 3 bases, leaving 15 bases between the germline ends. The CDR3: CSARVDGLNQPQHF. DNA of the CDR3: TGCAGTGCAAGGGTGGACGGCCTCAATCAGCCCCAGCATTTT.

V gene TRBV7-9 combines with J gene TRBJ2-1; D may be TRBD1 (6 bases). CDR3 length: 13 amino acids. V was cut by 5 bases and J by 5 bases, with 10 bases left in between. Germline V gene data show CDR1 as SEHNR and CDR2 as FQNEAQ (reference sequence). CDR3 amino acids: CASSPDSNNEQFF. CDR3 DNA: TGTGCCAGCAGCCCGGACAGTAACAATGAGCAGTTCTTC.

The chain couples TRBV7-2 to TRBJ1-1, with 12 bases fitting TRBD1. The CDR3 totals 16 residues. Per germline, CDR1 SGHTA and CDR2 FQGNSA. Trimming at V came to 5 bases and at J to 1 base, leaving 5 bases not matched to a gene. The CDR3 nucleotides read TGTGCCAGCAGCGGGACAGGGGGCAGAGGGAACACTGAAGCTTTCTTT. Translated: CASSGTGGRGNTEAFF.

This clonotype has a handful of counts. CDR3 amino acids: CASRDRGRENTEAFF. CDR3 nucleotides: TGCGCCAGCAGGGACAGGGGGCGCGAGAACACTGAAGCTTTCTTT. The gene calls are TRBV5-1 and TRBJ1-1; TRBD1 agrees at 11 bases. The CDR3 consists of 15 residues. J gave up 1 base and V 5 bases, and 4 bases lay outside the gene matches. Germline assignment: CDR1 SGHRS and CDR2 YFSETQ.

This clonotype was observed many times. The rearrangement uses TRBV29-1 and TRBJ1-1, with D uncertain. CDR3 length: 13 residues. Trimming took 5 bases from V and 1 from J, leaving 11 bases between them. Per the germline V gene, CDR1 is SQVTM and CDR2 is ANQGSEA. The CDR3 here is CSVQRLANTEAFF. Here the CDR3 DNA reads TGCAGCGTTCAACGACTGGCGAACACTGAAGCTTTCTTT.

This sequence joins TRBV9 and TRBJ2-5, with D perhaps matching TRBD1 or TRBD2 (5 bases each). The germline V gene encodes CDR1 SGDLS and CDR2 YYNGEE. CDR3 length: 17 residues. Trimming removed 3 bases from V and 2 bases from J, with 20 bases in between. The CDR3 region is CASSEVPPGRIQETQYF. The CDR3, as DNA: TGTGCCAGCAGCGAAGTACCTCCGGGACGGATACAAGAGACCCAGTACTTC. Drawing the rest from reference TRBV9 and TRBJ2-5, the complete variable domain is DSGVTQTPKHLITATGQRVTLRCSPRSGDLSVYWYQQSLDQGLQFLIQYYNGEERAKGNILERFSAQQFPDLHSELNLSSLELGDSALYFCASSEVPPGRIQETQYFGPGTRLLVL.

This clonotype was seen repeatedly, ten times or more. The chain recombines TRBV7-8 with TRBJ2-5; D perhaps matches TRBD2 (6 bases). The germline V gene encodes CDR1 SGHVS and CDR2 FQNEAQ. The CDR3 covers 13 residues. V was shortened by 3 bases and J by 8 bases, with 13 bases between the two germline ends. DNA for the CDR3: TGTGCCAGCAGCTTGGCTAGCGTCGAAACCCAGTACTTC. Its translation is CASSLASVETQYF.

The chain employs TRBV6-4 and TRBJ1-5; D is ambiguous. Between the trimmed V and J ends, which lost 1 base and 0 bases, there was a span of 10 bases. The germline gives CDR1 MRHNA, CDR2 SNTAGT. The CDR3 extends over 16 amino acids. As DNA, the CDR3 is TGTGCCAGCAGTGACTGGAGGGCCAATAGCAATCAGCCCCAGCATTTT. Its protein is CASSDWRANSNQPQHF.